Following are 11 T cell receptor beta chains from one sample sequenced in a study of CXCR3-negative and CXCR3-positive naive CD8 T cells. Study results and caveats: When CXCR3-positive naive cells were set against CXCR3-negative naive cells, the former had more hydrophobic TRB CDR3s.

Carrying UMI labels, the TRB cDNA libraries were prepared through 5' RACE. Following a re-call of the 5' RACE reads, TCRdb has one entry per CDR3 protein and lacks DNA. This repertoire comprises 110,000 or so distinct CDR3 sequences; its ten largest clones make up about 0.35%. These receptors have no known antigen. Sequencing was done on a sample of naive CXCR3+ CD8+ T cells from blood. Subset here: CD45RO-CCR7+CD27+CD95- naive CD8+ T cells expressing CXCR3 (TNR3+). The origin of the receptors is a human donor in good health. Some clones in this sample may be carry-over from other donors' samples.

V is TRBV7-9 and J is TRBJ1-1. This CDR3 region has 14 residues. Germline assignment: CDR1 SEHNR and CDR2 FQNEAQ (reference sequence). The CDR3 reads CASSSYGENAEAFF.

The chain carries TRBV4-1 and TRBJ2-5. This CDR3 spans 13 amino acids. CDR1 MGHRA and CDR2 YSYEKL come from the germline V gene. CDR3 loop: CASSQDSRETQYF.

The chain joins TRBV7-2 to TRBJ2-7. This CDR3 contains 16 residues. Germline CDR1 is SGHTA and CDR2 is FQGNSA. The CDR3 loop is CASSLANLGSAHEQYF.

The rearrangement links TRBV19 to TRBJ2-1; TCRdb indicates TRBD2, and absent DNA this call remains unverified. Germline lookup yields CDR1 LNHDA and CDR2 SQIVND (reference sequence). The CDR3 totals 15 residues. CDR3 residues: CASSPPAGGPNEQFF.

V and J are TRBV7-9 and TRBJ2-1; TCRdb's D call of TRBD1 is untestable without DNA. The CDR3 loop spans 15 amino acids. CDR1 SEHNR and CDR2 FQNEAQ come from the germline V gene (reference sequence). The chain's CDR3 is CASSPGQQGPNEQFF.

This sequence joins TRBV23-1 and TRBJ2-7; TCRdb indicates TRBD1, and absent DNA this call remains unverified. TRBV23-1 is flagged as an ORF with uncertain function. The CDR3 extends over 16 amino acids. CDR3 in amino acids: CASSGQGQVNSYEQYF.

CDR3 amino acids: CASSYSTAEQFF. The chain has TRBV6-2 or TRBV6-3 and TRBJ2-1. There are 12 residues in the CDR3. Germline CDR1 reads MNHEY; CDR2 reads SVGEGT.

The chain links TRBV29-1 to TRBJ2-7; TCRdb gives TRBD1 as the D gene, but with no DNA this cannot be confirmed. Germline V gene sequence: CDR1 SQVTM, CDR2 ANQGSEA. There are 12 residues in the CDR3. The CDR3 is CSVEWGNYEQYF.

The gene calls are TRBV20-1 and TRBJ1-1. CDR3 length equals 12 residues. From germline, CDR1 is DFQATT and CDR2 SNEGSKA (reference sequence). CDR3 protein: CSARERNTEAFF.

The chain recombines TRBV4-3 with TRBJ2-7; TCRdb proposes TRBD1, but this gene call is untestable without DNA. CDR3 size: 15 residues. Germline assignment: CDR1 LGHNA and CDR2 YSLEER. The CDR3 is CASSLSPDQDYEQYF.

The chain is built from TRBV25-1 and TRBJ2-7. This CDR3 is 13 amino acids long. Germline V gene sequence: CDR1 MGHDK, CDR2 SYGVNS. This CDR3 is CASGSDTTYEQYF.